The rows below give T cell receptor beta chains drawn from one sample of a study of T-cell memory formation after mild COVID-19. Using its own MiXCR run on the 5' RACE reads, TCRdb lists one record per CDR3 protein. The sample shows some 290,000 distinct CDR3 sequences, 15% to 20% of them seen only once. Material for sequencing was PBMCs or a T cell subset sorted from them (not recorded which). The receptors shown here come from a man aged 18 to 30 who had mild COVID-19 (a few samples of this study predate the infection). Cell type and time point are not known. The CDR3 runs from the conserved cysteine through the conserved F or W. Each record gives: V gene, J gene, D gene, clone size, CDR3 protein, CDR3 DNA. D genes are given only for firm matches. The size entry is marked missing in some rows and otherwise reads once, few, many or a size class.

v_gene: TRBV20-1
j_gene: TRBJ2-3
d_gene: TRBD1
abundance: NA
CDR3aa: CSASRDREGNWGTDTQYF
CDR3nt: TGCAGTGCTAGCCGGGACAGGGAGGGAAACTGGGGCACAGATACGCAGTATTTT

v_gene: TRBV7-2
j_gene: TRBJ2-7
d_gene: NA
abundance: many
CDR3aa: CASSYRPRGYEQYF
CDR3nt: TGTGCCAGCAGCTATAGGCCCCGGGGTTACGAGCAGTACTTC

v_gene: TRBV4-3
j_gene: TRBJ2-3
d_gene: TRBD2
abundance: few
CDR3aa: CASSQRGLAGGADTQYF
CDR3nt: TGCGCCAGCAGCCAGCGAGGACTAGCGGGGGGCGCAGATACGCAGTATTTT

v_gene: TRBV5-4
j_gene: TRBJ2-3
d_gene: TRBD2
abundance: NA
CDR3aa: CASSSGLAGPSDTQYF
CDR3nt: TGTGCCAGCAGCTCGGGACTAGCGGGGCCTTCAGATACGCAGTATTTT

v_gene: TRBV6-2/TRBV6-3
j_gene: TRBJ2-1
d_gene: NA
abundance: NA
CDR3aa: CASSPLGPDEQFF
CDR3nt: TGTGCCAGCAGCCCCCTTGGGCCCGATGAGCAGTTCTTC

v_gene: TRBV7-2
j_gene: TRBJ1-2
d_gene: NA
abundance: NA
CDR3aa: CASSTYRTETLGYTF
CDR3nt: TGTGCCAGCAGCACTTACAGGACCGAGACCCTTGGCTACACCTTC

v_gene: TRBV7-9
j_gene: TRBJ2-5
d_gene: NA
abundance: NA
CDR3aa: CASSSWTLRGETQYF
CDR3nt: TGTGCCAGCAGCTCCTGGACCTTAAGGGGAGAGACCCAGTACTTC

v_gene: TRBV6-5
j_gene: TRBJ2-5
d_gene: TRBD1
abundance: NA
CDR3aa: CASSSRTGGLKTQYF
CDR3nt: TGTGCCAGCAGTTCCAGGACAGGGGGGTTAAAGACCCAGTACTTC

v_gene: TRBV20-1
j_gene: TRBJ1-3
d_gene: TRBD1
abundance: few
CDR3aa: CSARQSTGGAF
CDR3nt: TGCAGTGCCAGACAGTCGACAGGGGGCGCCTTT

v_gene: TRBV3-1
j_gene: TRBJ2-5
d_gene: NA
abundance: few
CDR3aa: CASSRRGPGGPSQETQYF
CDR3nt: TGTGCCAGCAGCCGGCGGGGGCCGGGGGGCCCCTCCCAAGAGACCCAGTACTTC

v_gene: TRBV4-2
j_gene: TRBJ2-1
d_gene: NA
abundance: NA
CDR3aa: CASSQEVHSYNEQFF
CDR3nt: TGTGCCAGCAGCCAAGAGGTACACTCCTACAATGAGCAGTTCTTC

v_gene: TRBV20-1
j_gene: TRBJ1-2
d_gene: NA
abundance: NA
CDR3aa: CRGSMGTYGYTF
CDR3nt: TGCAGGGGTAGTATGGGCACCTATGGCTACACCTTC

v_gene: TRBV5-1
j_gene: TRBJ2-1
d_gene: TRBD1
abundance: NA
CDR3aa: CASSRTDRAGEQFF
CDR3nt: TGCGCCAGCAGCAGAACGGACAGGGCTGGTGAGCAGTTCTTC

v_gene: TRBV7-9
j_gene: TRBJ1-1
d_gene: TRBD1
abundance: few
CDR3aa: CASSSGRQGWTEAFF
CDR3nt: TGTGCCAGCAGCTCCGGACGACAGGGGTGGACTGAAGCTTTCTTT

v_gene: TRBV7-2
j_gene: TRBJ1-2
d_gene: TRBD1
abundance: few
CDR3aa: CASSTDRGREGYTF
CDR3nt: TGTGCCAGCAGCACAGACAGGGGGCGGGAGGGCTACACCTTC

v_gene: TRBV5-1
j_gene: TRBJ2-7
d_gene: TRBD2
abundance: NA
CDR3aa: CASSLAVAGDYEQYF
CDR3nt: TGCGCCAGCAGCTTGGCCGTCGCGGGGGACTACGAGCAGTACTTC

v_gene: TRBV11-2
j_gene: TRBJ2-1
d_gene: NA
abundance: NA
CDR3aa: CASSPDGGGGGSYNEQFF
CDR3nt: TGTGCCAGCAGCCCCGATGGGGGAGGTGGAGGCTCCTACAATGAGCAGTTCTTC

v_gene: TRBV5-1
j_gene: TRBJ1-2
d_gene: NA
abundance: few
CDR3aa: CASSLVQGDYGYTF
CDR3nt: TGCGCCAGCAGCTTGGTACAGGGAGACTATGGCTACACCTTC

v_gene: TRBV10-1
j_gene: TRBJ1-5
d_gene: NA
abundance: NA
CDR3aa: CASSGGRARADQPQHF
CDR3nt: TGCGCCAGCAGTGGGGGGCGCGCGCGCGCGGATCAGCCCCAGCATTTT

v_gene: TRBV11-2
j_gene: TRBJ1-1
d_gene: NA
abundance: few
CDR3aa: CASSWVRIQGRTEAFF
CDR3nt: TGTGCCAGCAGCTGGGTACGGATTCAGGGTAGAACTGAAGCTTTCTTT

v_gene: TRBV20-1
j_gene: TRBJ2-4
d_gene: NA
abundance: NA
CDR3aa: CSASHPDRAKNIQYF
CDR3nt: TGCAGTGCTAGCCACCCGGACAGAGCCAAAAACATTCAGTACTTC

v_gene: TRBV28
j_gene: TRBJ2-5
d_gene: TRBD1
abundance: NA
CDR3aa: CASRPRAHDAGGEETQYF
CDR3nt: TGTGCCAGCAGACCTAGGGCTCACGATGCAGGGGGCGAAGAGACCCAGTACTTC

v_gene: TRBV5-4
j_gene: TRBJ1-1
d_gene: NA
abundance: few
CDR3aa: CASSLTGPNTEAFF
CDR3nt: TGTGCCAGCAGCTTGACAGGGCCGAACACTGAAGCTTTCTTT

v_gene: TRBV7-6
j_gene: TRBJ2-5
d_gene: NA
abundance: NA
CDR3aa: CASSWGTGRETQYF
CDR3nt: TGTGCAAGCTCATGGGGGACGGGTCGAGAGACCCAGTACTTC

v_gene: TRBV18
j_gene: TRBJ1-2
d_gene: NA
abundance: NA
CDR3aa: CASSPRSREGRINYGYTF
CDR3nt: TGTGCCAGCTCACCGCGCTCCAGGGAGGGTCGGATCAACTATGGCTACACCTTC

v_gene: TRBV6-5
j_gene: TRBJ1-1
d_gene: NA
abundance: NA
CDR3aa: CASSYSSSLNTEAFF
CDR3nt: TGTGCCAGCAGTTACTCCTCTTCATTGAACACTGAAGCTTTCTTT

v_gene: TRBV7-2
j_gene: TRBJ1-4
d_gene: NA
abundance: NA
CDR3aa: CASSKAPGQGEKLFF
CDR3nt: TGTGCCAGCAGCAAAGCTCCGGGCCAAGGGGAAAAACTGTTTTTT

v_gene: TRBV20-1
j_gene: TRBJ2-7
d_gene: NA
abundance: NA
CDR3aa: CSARGAGTSYEQYF
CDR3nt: TGCAGTGCTAGAGGGGCAGGGACCTCCTACGAGCAGTACTTC

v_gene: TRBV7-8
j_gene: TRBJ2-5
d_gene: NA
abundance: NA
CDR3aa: CASSPEDKETQYF
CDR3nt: TGTGCCAGCAGCCCAGAGGACAAAGAGACCCAGTACTTC

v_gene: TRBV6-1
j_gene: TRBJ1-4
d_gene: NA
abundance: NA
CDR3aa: CATGSGSNEKLFF
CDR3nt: TGTGCCACGGGGTCGGGATCCAATGAAAAACTGTTTTTT

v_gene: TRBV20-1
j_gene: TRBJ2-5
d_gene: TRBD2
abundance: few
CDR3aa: CSALSGGEETQYF
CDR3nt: TGCAGTGCCCTTAGCGGGGGAGAGGAGACCCAGTACTTC

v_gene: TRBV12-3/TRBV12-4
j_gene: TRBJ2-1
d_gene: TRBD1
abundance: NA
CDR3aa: CASSSSGQGLQFF
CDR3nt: TGTGCCAGCAGTTCATCAGGACAGGGGCTTCAGTTCTTC

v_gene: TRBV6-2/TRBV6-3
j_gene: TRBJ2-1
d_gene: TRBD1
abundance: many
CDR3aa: CASSDRTGLLTYNEQFF
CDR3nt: TGTGCCAGCAGCGATAGGACAGGGCTGTTGACCTACAATGAGCAGTTCTTC

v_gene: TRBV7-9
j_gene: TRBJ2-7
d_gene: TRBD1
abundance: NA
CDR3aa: CASSLDRGAGQYF
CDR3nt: TGTGCCAGCAGCCTAGACAGGGGAGCAGGGCAGTACTTC

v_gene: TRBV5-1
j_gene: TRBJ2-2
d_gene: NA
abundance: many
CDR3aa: CASSFRGDTGELFF
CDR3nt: TGCGCCAGCAGCTTCAGGGGGGACACCGGGGAGCTGTTTTTT

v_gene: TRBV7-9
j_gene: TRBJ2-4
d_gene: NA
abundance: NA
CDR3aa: CASSPGGVEGIQYF
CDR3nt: TGTGCCAGCAGCCCTGGTGGTGTAGAAGGCATTCAGTACTTC

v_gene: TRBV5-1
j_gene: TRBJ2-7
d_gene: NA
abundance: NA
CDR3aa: CASSLDLRMGEQYF
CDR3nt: TGCGCCAGCAGCTTGGATTTGCGCATGGGCGAGCAGTACTTC

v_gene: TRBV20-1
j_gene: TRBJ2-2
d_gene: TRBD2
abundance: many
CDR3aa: CSARRGGFTGELFF
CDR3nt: TGCAGTGCCAGACGGGGGGGCTTTACCGGGGAGCTGTTTTTT

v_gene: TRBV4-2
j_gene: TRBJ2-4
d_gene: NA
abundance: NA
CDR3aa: CASSPLEGAEGNIQYF
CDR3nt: TGTGCCAGCAGCCCCCTGGAGGGGGCCGAAGGAAACATTCAGTACTTC

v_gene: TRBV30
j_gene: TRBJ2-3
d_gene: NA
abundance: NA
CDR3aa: CAWSLRTDTQYF
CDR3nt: TGTGCCTGGAGTTTGCGCACAGATACGCAGTATTTT

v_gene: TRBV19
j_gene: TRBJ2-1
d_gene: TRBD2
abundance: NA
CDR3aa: CASSNGGGNEQFF
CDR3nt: TGTGCCAGTAGTAACGGGGGGGGCAATGAGCAGTTCTTC

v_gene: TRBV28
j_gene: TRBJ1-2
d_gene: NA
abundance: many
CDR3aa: CASSPAPWATGYGYTF
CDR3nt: TGTGCCAGCAGTCCCGCCCCATGGGCGACGGGCTATGGCTACACCTTC

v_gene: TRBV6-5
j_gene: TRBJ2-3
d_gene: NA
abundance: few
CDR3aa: CASSYRATSTDTQYF
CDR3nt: TGTGCCAGCAGTTACAGGGCGACTAGCACAGATACGCAGTATTTT

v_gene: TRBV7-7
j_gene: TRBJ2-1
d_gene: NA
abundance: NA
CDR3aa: CASSFMGDNEQFF
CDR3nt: TGTGCCAGCAGCTTTATGGGGGACAATGAGCAGTTCTTC

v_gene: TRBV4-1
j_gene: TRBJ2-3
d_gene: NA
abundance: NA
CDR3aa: CASSQDSRQGLTDTQYF
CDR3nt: TGCGCCAGCAGCCAAGATTCCAGACAGGGACTCACAGATACGCAGTATTTT

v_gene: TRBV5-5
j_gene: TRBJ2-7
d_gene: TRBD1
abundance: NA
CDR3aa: CASRGQGPYEQYF
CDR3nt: TGTGCCAGCAGGGGACAGGGGCCCTACGAGCAGTACTTC

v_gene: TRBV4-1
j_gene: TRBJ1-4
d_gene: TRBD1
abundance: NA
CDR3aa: CASSHLTGADEKLFF
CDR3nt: TGCGCCAGCAGCCACTTGACAGGGGCGGATGAAAAACTGTTTTTT

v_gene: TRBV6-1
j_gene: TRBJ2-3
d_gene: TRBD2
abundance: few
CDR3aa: CASSEGSGGGADTQYF
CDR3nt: TGTGCCAGCAGTGAAGGTAGCGGGGGAGGGGCAGATACGCAGTATTTT

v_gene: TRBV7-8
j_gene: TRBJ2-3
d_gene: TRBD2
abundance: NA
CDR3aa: CASTLRTSGGGDTQYF
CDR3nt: TGTGCCAGCACTTTGAGGACTAGCGGGGGGGGCGATACGCAGTATTTT

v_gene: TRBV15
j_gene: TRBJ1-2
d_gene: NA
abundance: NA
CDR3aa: CATSRDPSGVYGYTF
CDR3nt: TGTGCCACCAGCAGAGATCCCTCAGGGGTATATGGCTACACCTTC

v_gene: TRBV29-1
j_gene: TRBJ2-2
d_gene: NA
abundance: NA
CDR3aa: CSVEEYGYGELFF
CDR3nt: TGCAGCGTTGAAGAATACGGGTACGGGGAGCTGTTTTTT

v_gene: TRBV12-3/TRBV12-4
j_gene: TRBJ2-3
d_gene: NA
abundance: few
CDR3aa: CASSFEYMKNTQYF
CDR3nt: TGTGCCAGCAGTTTTGAGTACATGAAAAATACGCAGTATTTT

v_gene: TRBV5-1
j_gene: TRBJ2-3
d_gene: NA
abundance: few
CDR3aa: CASSEGEITDTQYF
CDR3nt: TGCGCCAGCAGTGAAGGGGAGATCACAGATACGCAGTATTTT

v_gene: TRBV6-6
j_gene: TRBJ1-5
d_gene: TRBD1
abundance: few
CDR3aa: CASGTGTGVGQPQHF
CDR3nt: TGTGCCAGCGGAACCGGGACAGGGGTAGGGCAGCCCCAGCATTTT

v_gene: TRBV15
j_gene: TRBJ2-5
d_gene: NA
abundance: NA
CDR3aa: CATSRDSEETQYF
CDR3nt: TGTGCCACCAGCAGAGACTCTGAGGAGACCCAGTACTTC

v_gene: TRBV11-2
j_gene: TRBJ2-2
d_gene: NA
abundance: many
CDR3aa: CASSLGPGQGWTGELFF
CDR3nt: TGTGCCAGCAGCTTAGGGCCGGGGCAGGGCTGGACCGGGGAGCTGTTTTTT

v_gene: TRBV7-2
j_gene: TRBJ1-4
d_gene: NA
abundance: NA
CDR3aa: CASSLAWGDKLFF
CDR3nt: TGTGCCAGCAGCTTAGCGTGGGGAGACAAACTGTTTTTT

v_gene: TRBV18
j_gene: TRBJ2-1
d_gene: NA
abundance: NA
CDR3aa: CASSRQLEGAGEQFF
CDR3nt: TGTGCCAGCTCACGACAGCTCGAGGGTGCGGGTGAGCAGTTCTTC

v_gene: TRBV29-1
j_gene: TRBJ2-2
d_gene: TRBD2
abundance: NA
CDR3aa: CSVVAGGTGELFF
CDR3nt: TGCAGCGTTGTAGCGGGGGGAACCGGGGAGCTGTTTTTT